These T cell receptor beta chains were read from a single sample in a study of blood T cells in healthy people across ages. In TCRdb, the 5' RACE reads were re-called with MiXCR into one record per CDR3 protein. The sample holds fewer than 1,200,000 distinct CDR3 sequences; around 25% are singletons and the top ten take around 0.7%. The same specimen was also included in a second study, on T cells of mothers and their children.

Sequences were obtained from blood. The receptors come from a girl aged 2 to 10 in good health. Each CDR3 is given with its conserved first and last residue. D genes are given only for firm matches. Part of the rows lack a size; the others show once, few, many or a class for expanded clones.

DNA	CDR3	J	V	D	size
TGCGCCAGCAGCCAAGTCGCGGCGCCGAACACTGAAGCTTTCTTT	CASSQVAAPNTEAFF	TRBJ1-1	TRBV4-1	-	-
TGTGCCAGCAGTTTGTCCGGGACAGGGGAATGGAACACCGGGGAGCTGTTTTTT	CASSLSGTGEWNTGELFF	TRBJ2-2	TRBV27	TRBD1	few
TGTGCCAGCAGCTTGGGGGTCCTGAACACTGAAGCTTTCTTT	CASSLGVLNTEAFF	TRBJ1-1	TRBV5-5	-	-
TGTGCCAGCACCTATTCGGGGGGGACTCACAATGAGCAGTTCTTC	CASTYSGGTHNEQFF	TRBJ2-1	TRBV11-2	TRBD2	-
TGTGCCAGCAGTTCTCGGCTAACCTACGAGCAGTACTTC	CASSSRLTYEQYF	TRBJ2-7	TRBV28	-	-
TGTGCCAGCAGTTTAACAGGGGAGTATCAGCCCCAGCATTTT	CASSLTGEYQPQHF	TRBJ1-5	TRBV28	TRBD1	-
TGCAGCGTTGATTGGTCTCCCGAAAGTGAAGCTTTCTTT	CSVDWSPESEAFF	TRBJ1-1	TRBV29-1	-	-
TGTGCCAGCAGACGACTTCAGCACAACACTGAAGCTTTCTTT	CASRRLQHNTEAFF	TRBJ1-1	TRBV11-2	-	few
TGTGCCAGCCGAGGGACAGGTAACCAGTTCTTC	CASRGTGNQFF	TRBJ2-1	TRBV28	TRBD1	-
TGTGCCAGCAGTGTACTAGCGTACTACGAGCAGTACTTC	CASSVLAYYEQYF	TRBJ2-7	TRBV6-2/TRBV6-3	TRBD2	-
TGCAGCGTTAAAGGGCGACTAGCGGCCGACAATGAGCAGTTCTTC	CSVKGRLAADNEQFF	TRBJ2-1	TRBV29-1	TRBD2	-
TGTGCCAGCAGTGAAAATCAGGGGAGCTCTGAGCAGTTCTTC	CASSENQGSSEQFF	TRBJ2-1	TRBV25-1	-	few
TGTGCCAGCAGCACTCCCGGGACTGGCCTACCCAATGAGCAGTTCTTC	CASSTPGTGLPNEQFF	TRBJ2-1	TRBV11-2	-	few
TGTGCCAGCAGCGGGTCGGCCGGGACCCTCTACAATGAGCAGTTCTTC	CASSGSAGTLYNEQFF	TRBJ2-1	TRBV6-4	-	-
TGCAGTGCTAGAGACGGGGACAGGGTATTCAATGGCTACACCTTC	CSARDGDRVFNGYTF	TRBJ1-2	TRBV20-1	TRBD1	-
TGTGCCAGCAGCTTCCGGGACAGGTCCAACGAGCAGTACTTC	CASSFRDRSNEQYF	TRBJ2-7	TRBV7-2	TRBD1	few
TGTGCCAGCAGTTTTGGGTCCTCTGAAAAACTGTTTTTT	CASSFGSSEKLFF	TRBJ1-4	TRBV12-3/TRBV12-4	-	-
TGTGCCAGCAGTGTCTCCGGGACAGTAGAAGAGACCCAGTACTTC	CASSVSGTVEETQYF	TRBJ2-5	TRBV6-5	TRBD1	few
TGCGCCACCAGTGGCGGGTGGGGGGAGACCCAGTACTTC	CATSGGWGETQYF	TRBJ2-5	TRBV24-1	-	few
TGTGCCAGCAGTGAATGGGGGAAGGGATACCAAGAGACCCAGTACTTC	CASSEWGKGYQETQYF	TRBJ2-5	TRBV2	-	-
TGCGCCAGCAGCCAAGATGAGGGGGGGTACTGGGATACGCAGTATTTT	CASSQDEGGYWDTQYF	TRBJ2-3	TRBV4-3	-	-
TGTGCCAGCAGCTTAGAAGTGGGGGCGGGAGGAGGAGGAGAGACCCAGTACTTC	CASSLEVGAGGGGETQYF	TRBJ2-5	TRBV7-2	TRBD2	-
TGTGCCAGCAGGCCACAAAACGACAGGGGGCGTGAAGCTTTCTTT	CASRPQNDRGREAFF	TRBJ1-1	TRBV25-1	TRBD1	-
TGTGCCAGCAGCCCCTCCTTGGCGGAGCTGTTTTTT	CASSPSLAELFF	TRBJ2-2	TRBV4-2	-	few
TGTGCCAGCAGTTTCGGGACTAGCGAGATTCAAGAGACCCAGTACTTC	CASSFGTSEIQETQYF	TRBJ2-5	TRBV12-3/TRBV12-4	TRBD2	few
TGTGCCAGCAGCCCTCCCAGTCGGAACTCCTACGAGCAGTACTTC	CASSPPSRNSYEQYF	TRBJ2-7	TRBV7-9	-	few
TGTGCCATCGGGGGACAGGGGCTTTCCTACGAGCAGTACTTC	CAIGGQGLSYEQYF	TRBJ2-7	TRBV10-3	TRBD1	-
TGCAGTGCAGGGCATCTAATCAATCAGCCCCAGCATTTT	CSAGHLINQPQHF	TRBJ1-5	TRBV20-1	-	once
TGCGCCAGCAGCCAGGGTTCCTGGGGTTCACCCCTCCACTTT	CASSQGSWGSPLHF	TRBJ1-6	TRBV4-1	-	few
TGCAGCGTTGACTGGGGTGGCACTGGAGCTTTCTTT	CSVDWGGTGAFF	TRBJ1-1	TRBV29-1	-	few
TGCAGCGCGACTAGCGGGGCTGAAGAGACCCAGTACTTC	CSATSGAEETQYF	TRBJ2-5	TRBV29-1	TRBD2	-
TGTGCCAGCGGTGTAGAGACCCAGTACTTC	CASGVETQYF	TRBJ2-5	TRBV7-9	-	many
TGTGCCAGCAGCGGCGGGGCCGGTGAAAAACTGTTTTTT	CASSGGAGEKLFF	TRBJ1-4	TRBV11-2	-	-
TGTGCCAGCAGTGAGGGGACTGAAGCTTTCTTT	CASSEGTEAFF	TRBJ1-1	TRBV27	-	many
TGTGCCAGCAGCCAAGACAACGTAGCCTACGAGCAGTACTTC	CASSQDNVAYEQYF	TRBJ2-7	TRBV4-2	-	-
TGTGCCAGCAGTTCGGTGGGAGGGATGAAGAACATTCAGTACTTC	CASSSVGGMKNIQYF	TRBJ2-4	TRBV6-2/TRBV6-3	TRBD2	-
TGTGCCAGCAGCGCCGGGATTGCCTACGAGCAGTACTTC	CASSAGIAYEQYF	TRBJ2-7	TRBV7-2	-	few
TGTGCCAGCAGGGCCGGGACAGGGCTCAACGAGCAGTACTTC	CASRAGTGLNEQYF	TRBJ2-7	TRBV6-6	TRBD1	-
TGTGCCAGCAGTAGGGGACAGGCAACTAATGAAAAACTGTTTTTT	CASSRGQATNEKLFF	TRBJ1-4	TRBV6-5	TRBD1	few
TGTGCCAGCACCCTTGGGATTCCGGGGCCTGAGGGCTACACCTTC	CASTLGIPGPEGYTF	TRBJ1-2	TRBV12-3/TRBV12-4	-	-
TGCGCCAGCAGCTTAGAGGTGCCGAACTATGGCTACACCTTC	CASSLEVPNYGYTF	TRBJ1-2	TRBV5-1	-	-
TGTGCCAGCAGCTTAGTCAACCGACAGGCGTCCACCGGGGAGCTGTTTTTT	CASSLVNRQASTGELFF	TRBJ2-2	TRBV7-8	-	few
TGTGCCAGCAGTTTGGGAGCGGTCAAACAAAGGGAGCAGTACTTC	CASSLGAVKQREQYF	TRBJ2-7	TRBV12-3/TRBV12-4	-	few
TGTGCCAGTTTGAGTCCAAACAGGGATAACTACAATGAGCAGTTCTTC	CASLSPNRDNYNEQFF	TRBJ2-1	TRBV7-9	-	few
TGTGCCAGCAGTTTTACTCGAGAAGTTAGCGAGCAGTACTTC	CASSFTREVSEQYF	TRBJ2-7	TRBV28	-	-
TGTGCCAGCAGTTACTCGAAGTGGGGCGAGCAGTACTTC	CASSYSKWGEQYF	TRBJ2-7	TRBV6-5	-	-
TGTGCCAGCAGCTCCGGGACCCCAAGGGGTAATGAAAAACTGTTTTTT	CASSSGTPRGNEKLFF	TRBJ1-4	TRBV5-6	-	few
TGTGCCAGCAGCCAAGTTACCGGGACAGCTCAAGAGACCCAGTACTTT	CASSQVTGTAQETQYF	TRBJ2-3	TRBV3-1	TRBD1	-
TGCAGTGCCAAGACAAGTGGGAGGGAGTTCTTC	CSAKTSGREFF	TRBJ2-5	TRBV20-1	TRBD2	once
TGTGCCAGCAGCCAAGAACCGAACAATGAGCAGTTCTTC	CASSQEPNNEQFF	TRBJ2-1	TRBV14	-	once
TGCAGTGCTACATCGATTATGGACACCTACGAGCAGTACTTC	CSATSIMDTYEQYF	TRBJ2-7	TRBV20-1	-	-